This entry features one T cell receptor (beta chain) sequence. These data belong to a study of blood T cell repertoires in COVID-19. Study context: T cells, B-cell-depleted T cells, or PBMCs supplied cDNA or gDNA.

The V gene end was trimmed by 2 bases and the J gene end by 3 bases; junction bases not matched to a gene: 1. The germline CDR1 and CDR2 sequences are SNHLY and FYNNEI. CDR3 length: 14 residues. The recovered donors of Cohort 3 showed two negative PCRs, clearance, or symptom resolution. As originally analysed: Scientists estimated how many nucleated cells there were by amplifying reference gene primers. The method was immunoSEQ multiplex PCR; TCRdb's version includes in-frame clones alone and lacks a portion of them. V and J calls and clone size come straight from that table; D and trimming were deduced from the DNA. This sample has under 300,000 clones, with approximately 83% found just once.

The V gene is TRBV2, the J gene TRBJ2-7; 10 nucleotides match TRBD1. The sequencing input was PBMCs or T cells enriched from blood (not recorded which). The receptor comes from a woman aged 45 to 65 who had recovered from COVID-19. The CDR3 DNA sequence: TGTGCCAGCAGTGAAAGGACAGGGGGCTACGAGCAGTACTTC. As protein: CASSERTGGYEQYF.